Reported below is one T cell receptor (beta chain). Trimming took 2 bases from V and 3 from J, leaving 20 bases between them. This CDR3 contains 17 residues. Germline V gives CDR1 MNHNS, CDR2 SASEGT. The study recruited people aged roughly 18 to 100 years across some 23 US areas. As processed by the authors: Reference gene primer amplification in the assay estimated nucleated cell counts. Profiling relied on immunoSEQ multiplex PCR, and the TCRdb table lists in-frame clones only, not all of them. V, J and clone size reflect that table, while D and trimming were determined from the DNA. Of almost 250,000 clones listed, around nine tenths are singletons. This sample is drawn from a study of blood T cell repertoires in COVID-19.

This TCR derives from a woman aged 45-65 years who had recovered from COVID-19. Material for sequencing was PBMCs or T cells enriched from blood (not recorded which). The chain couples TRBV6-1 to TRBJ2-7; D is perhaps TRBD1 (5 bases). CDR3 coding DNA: TGTGCCAGCAGTGAAAGGGGAAAGGGGTATTATTTCTACGAGCAGTACTTC. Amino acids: CASSERGKGYYFYEQYF.